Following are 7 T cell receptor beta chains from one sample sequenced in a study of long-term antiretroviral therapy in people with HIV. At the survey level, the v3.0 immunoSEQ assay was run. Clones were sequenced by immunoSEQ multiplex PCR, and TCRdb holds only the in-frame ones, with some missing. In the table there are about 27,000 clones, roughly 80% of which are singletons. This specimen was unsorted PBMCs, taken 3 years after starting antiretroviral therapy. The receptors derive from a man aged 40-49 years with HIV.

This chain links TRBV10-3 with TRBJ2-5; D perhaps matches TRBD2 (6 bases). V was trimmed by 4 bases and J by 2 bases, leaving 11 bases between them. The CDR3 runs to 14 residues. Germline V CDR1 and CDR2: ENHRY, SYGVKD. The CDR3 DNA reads TGTGCCATCAGTGGGAGGAGGGAGCAAGAGACCCAGTACTTC. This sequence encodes CAISGRREQETQYF.

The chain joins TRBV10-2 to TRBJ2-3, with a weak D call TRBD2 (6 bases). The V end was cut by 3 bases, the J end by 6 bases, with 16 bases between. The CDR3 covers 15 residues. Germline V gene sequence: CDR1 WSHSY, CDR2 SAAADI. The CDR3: CASSDPGERFDTQYF. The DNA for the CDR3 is TGCGCCAGCAGTGACCCGGGGGAGCGCTTTGATACGCAGTATTTT.

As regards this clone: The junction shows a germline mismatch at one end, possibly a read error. CDR3 region: CANSSGARRPYEQYF. For the CDR3, the DNA is TGTGCCAACAGCAGCGGGGCCCGACGCCCCTACGAGCAGTACTTC. The chain is built from TRBV7-3 and TRBJ2-7, with TRBD2 matching 7 bases. Germline V gene data show CDR1 as SGHTA and CDR2 as FQGTGA. The CDR3 has 15 residues.

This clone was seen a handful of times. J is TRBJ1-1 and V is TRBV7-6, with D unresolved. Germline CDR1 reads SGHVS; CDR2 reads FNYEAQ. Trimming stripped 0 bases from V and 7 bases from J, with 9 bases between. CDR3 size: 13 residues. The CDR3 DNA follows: TGTGCCAGCAGCTTAGCGAATAGTAATGAAGCTTTCTTT. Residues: CASSLANSNEAFF.

The CDR3 is CASRSRPGQFTDTQYF. The CDR3 coding sequence is TGCGCCAGCAGGTCCCGACCGGGACAATTCACAGATACGCAGTATTTT. V usage is TRBV5-1 and J usage is TRBJ2-3; tentative D call: TRBD1 (6 bases). The V end was cut by 5 bases, the J end by 2 bases, with 18 bases between. This CDR3 is 16 amino acids long. Germline lookup yields CDR1 SGHRS and CDR2 YFSETQ. The variable domain in full, with the rest retrieved from reference TRBV5-1 and TRBJ2-3, is KAGVTQTPRYLIKTRGQQVTLSCSPISGHRSVSWYQQTPGQGLQFLFEYFSETQRNKGNFPGRFSGRQFSNSRSEMNVSTLELGDSALYLCASRSRPGQFTDTQYFGPGTRLTVL.

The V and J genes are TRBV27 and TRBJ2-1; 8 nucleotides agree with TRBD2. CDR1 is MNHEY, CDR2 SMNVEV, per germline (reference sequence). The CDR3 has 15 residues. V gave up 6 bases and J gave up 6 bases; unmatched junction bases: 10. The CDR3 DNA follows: TGTGCCAGCAGCCTATCCGGGGGGGTCGGCAATGAGCAGTTCTTC. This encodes CASSLSGGVGNEQFF.

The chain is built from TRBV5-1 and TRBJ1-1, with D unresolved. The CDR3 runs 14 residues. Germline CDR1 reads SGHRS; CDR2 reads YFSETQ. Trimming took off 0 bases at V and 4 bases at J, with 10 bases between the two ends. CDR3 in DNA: TGCGCCAGCAGCTTGGACCCGTTGGGCACTGAAGCTTTCTTT. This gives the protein CASSLDPLGTEAFF.